The next 28 T cell receptor beta chains were all read from a single sample in a study of blood T cell repertoires in COVID-19. Data came from immunoSEQ multiplex PCR; TCRdb stores just in-frame clones and leaves some out. Of some 110,000 clones in the sample, around 80% were seen once. Specimen: peripheral blood. These TCRs come from a man aged 70 or older with active or convalescent COVID-19.

The V and J genes are TRBV30 and TRBJ1-1; tentative D call: TRBD1 (5 bases). The length of the CDR3 is 13 residues. Trimming shortened V by 2 bases and J by 1 base, and 8 bases separated the two germline ends. Looked up from germline, CDR1 is GTSNPN and CDR2 is SVGIG (reference sequence). The CDR3 region is CAWSIGQNTEAFF. CDR3 DNA: TGTGCCTGGAGTATCGGACAGAACACTGAAGCTTTCTTT.

This sequence joins TRBV19 and TRBJ1-3; 8 nucleotides align to TRBD1. The germline gives CDR1 LNHDA, CDR2 SQIVND (reference sequence). J gave up 5 bases and V 7 bases, and 4 bases lay outside the gene matches. The CDR3 loop spans 13 amino acids. The CDR3 sequence is CASIGQGRNTIYF. CDR3 sequence (DNA): TGTGCCAGTATTGGACAGGGTAGAAACACCATATATTTT.

The chain combines TRBV5-6 with TRBJ2-7; 8 bases line up with TRBD1. Per the germline V gene, CDR1 is SGHDT and CDR2 is YYEEEE. The junction had 6 bases not matched to a gene; V was cut back by 4 bases and J by 3 bases. The CDR3 totals 14 residues. CDR3 in DNA: TGTGCCAGCAGCCTCGGACAGGGAGACTACGAGCAGTACTTC. This encodes CASSLGQGDYEQYF. The whole variable domain, remainder taken from reference TRBV5-6 and TRBJ2-7, is DAGVTQSPTHLIKTRGQQVTLRCSPKSGHDTVSWYQQALGQGPQFIFQYYEEEERQRGNFPDRFSGHQFPNYSSELNVNALLLGDSALYLCASSLGQGDYEQYFGPGTRLTVT.

This clone has only a few counts. The V gene is TRBV12-3 or TRBV12-4, the J gene TRBJ1-2; the match to TRBD1 covers 7 bases. The junction had 9 bases not matched to a gene; V was cut back by 10 bases and J by 7 bases. The CDR3 length is 12 residues. CDR3 sequence reads: CANSQRGLGYTF. The CDR3 bases are TGTGCCAACTCTCAAAGGGGGCTTGGCTACACCTTC.

V is TRBV6-1 and J is TRBJ1-1; perhaps TRBD1 as D (6 bases). The germline CDR1 and CDR2 sequences are MNHNS and SASEGT. V shed 2 bases and J shed 2 bases, with 9 bases lying between them. This CDR3 is 14 amino acids long. The CDR3 loop is CASSELRGNTEAFF. The CDR3 nucleotides are TGTGCCAGCAGTGAACTCAGGGGCAACACTGAAGCTTTCTTT.

The chain is built from TRBV6-1 and TRBJ1-2; maybe TRBD1 (5 bases). Germline V gives CDR1 MNHNS, CDR2 SASEGT. V gave up 3 bases and J gave up 3 bases, with 11 bases separating them. The CDR3 contains 14 residues. The CDR3 region has the DNA TGTGCCAGCAGTGACCCACAGGACCACTATGGCTACACCTTC. As protein: CASSDPQDHYGYTF.

The genes are TRBV6-6 and TRBJ1-3; D is perhaps TRBD1 (5 bases). From germline, CDR1 is MNHNY and CDR2 SVGAGI (reference sequence). Trimming shortened V by 4 bases and J by 6 bases, and 10 bases separated the two germline ends. The CDR3 runs to 13 residues. Here the CDR3 reads CASSFDSENTIYF. CDR3 nucleotide sequence: TGTGCCAGCAGTTTTGACAGTGAAAACACCATATATTTT.

V usage is TRBV7-6 and J usage is TRBJ2-7; TRBD2 agrees at 11 bases. The J segment lost 2 bases and the V segment lost 4 bases, leaving 4 bases of the junction unmatched. The CDR3 consists of 15 residues. In germline, CDR1 is SGHVS, CDR2 FNYEAQ. The CDR3, as DNA: TGTGCCAGCAGCTCCCTAGCGGGAGGTGCCTACGAGCAGTACTTC. Its translation: CASSSLAGGAYEQYF.

This sequence joins TRBV5-4 and TRBJ1-2, with D tentatively TRBD1 (5 bases). This CDR3 has 12 residues. Germline CDR1 is SGHNT and CDR2 is YYREEE (reference sequence). V was pared by 5 bases and J by 6 bases, with 11 bases between. CDR3 nucleotide sequence: TGTGCCAGCAGTACTGGGGGGAATGGCTACACCTTC. Protein sequence: CASSTGGNGYTF.

The rearrangement joins TRBV5-8 to TRBJ2-3; tentatively, D is TRBD2 (5 bases). The length of the CDR3 is 16 residues. CDR1 SGHTS and CDR2 YDEGEE come from the germline V gene. V shed 0 bases and J shed 2 bases, with 13 bases lying between them. CDR3 sequence reads: CASSLGASTFTDTQYF. The CDR3 DNA follows: TGTGCCAGCAGCTTGGGGGCTAGCACCTTCACAGATACGCAGTATTTT.

This chain links TRBV6-5 with TRBJ2-1, with D possibly matching TRBD1 (6 bases). The CDR3 has 14 amino acids. Germline assignment: CDR1 MNHEY and CDR2 SVGAGI. Trimming shortened V by 7 bases and J by 5 bases, and 15 bases separated the two germline ends. This chain's CDR3 is CASKTGLGNNEQFF. The CDR3 bases are TGTGCCAGCAAGACAGGCTTGGGGAACAATGAGCAGTTCTTC.

CDR3 protein: CASSSGQLMNTEAFF. The CDR3 nucleotides are TGTGCCAGCAGTTCGGGACAGTTAATGAACACTGAAGCTTTCTTT. The genes are TRBV7-8 and TRBJ1-1, with 7 nucleotides matching TRBD1. Germline CDR1 and CDR2: SGHVS and FQNEAQ. There are 15 residues in the CDR3. Trimming removed 6 bases from V and 0 bases from J; junction bases left unmatched: 7. The full variable domain, in which reference TRBV7-8 and TRBJ1-1 provide the parts outside the CDR3, is GAGVSQSPRYKVAKRGQDVALRCDPISGHVSLFWYQQALGQGPEFLTYFQNEAQLDKSGLPSDRFFAERPEGSVSTLKIQRTQQEDSAVYLCASSSGQLMNTEAFFGQGTRLTVV.

V gene TRBV11-2 combines with J gene TRBJ2-3; D uncertain. The V end was cut by 2 bases, the J end by 3 bases, with 12 bases between. CDR3 length: 15 amino acids. CDR1 is SGHAT and CDR2 is FQNNGV in the germline V gene. The CDR3 loop reads CASSLSRFGTDTQYF. In nucleotides, the CDR3 is TGTGCCAGCAGCTTATCTAGATTCGGAACAGATACGCAGTATTTT. The full variable domain, its missing parts supplied by reference TRBV11-2 and TRBJ2-3, is EAGVAQSPRYKIIEKRQSVAFWCNPISGHATLYWYQQILGQGPKLLIQFQNNGVVDDSQLPKDRFSAERLKGVDSTLKIQPAKLEDSAVYLCASSLSRFGTDTQYFGPGTRLTVL.

V and J are TRBV11-1 and TRBJ2-7, with 7 bases that match TRBD1. The germline V gene has CDR1 SGHAT and CDR2 FQDESV (reference sequence). The V segment lost 5 bases and the J segment 2 bases; nucleotides outside the gene matches: 6. The CDR3 runs 14 residues. The CDR3 coding sequence is TGTGCCAGCAGCCCCTATACAGGGGCCTACGAGCAGTACTTC. Its protein product is CASSPYTGAYEQYF. Variable domain in full (rest from reference TRBV11-1 and TRBJ2-7): EAEVAQSPRYKITEKSQAVAFWCDPISGHATLYWYRQILGQGPELLVQFQDESVVDDSQLPKDRFSAERLKGVDSTLKIQPAELGDSAMYLCASSPYTGAYEQYFGPGTRLTVT.

A remark on this clone: The same CDR3 arises from other DNA sequences in this sample as well. V usage is TRBV18 and J usage is TRBJ1-1; unclear D gene. V was pared by 3 bases and J by 3 bases, with 8 bases between. The CDR3 extends over 13 amino acids. The germline CDR1 and CDR2 sequences are KGHSH and LQKENI. CDR3 sequence: CASSPGQDTEAFF. In DNA form, the CDR3 reads TGTGCCAGCTCACCCGGTCAGGACACTGAAGCTTTCTTT.

This CDR3 reads CASSLGRTRTEAFF. CDR3 nucleotide sequence: TGTGCCAGCAGCTTAGGGAGGACTAGAACTGAAGCTTTCTTT. The chain is built from TRBV7-2 and TRBJ1-1; D is ambiguous. Germline V gene data show CDR1 as SGHTA and CDR2 as FQGNSA. V was pared by 1 base and J by 5 bases, with 11 bases between. The CDR3 spans 14 residues.

The chain couples TRBV2 to TRBJ2-7; D may be TRBD1 (5 bases). Trimming took off 6 bases at V and 1 base at J, with 10 bases between the two ends. Germline CDR1 reads SNHLY; CDR2 reads FYNNEI. The CDR3 extends over 13 amino acids. The CDR3 DNA is TGTGCCAGCAGCCGACAGAGATCCTACGAGCAGTACTTC. Protein product: CASSRQRSYEQYF.

This clone was counted once. CDR3 coding DNA: TGCGCCAGCAGCTTAGGGACAAGAACTGAAGCTTTCTTT. This sequence encodes CASSLGTRTEAFF. This chain connects TRBV5-1 to TRBJ1-1; D might be TRBD1 (6 bases). V lost 2 bases and J lost 5, with 10 bases in between. This CDR3 contains 13 residues. Germline V gene data show CDR1 as SGHRS and CDR2 as YFSETQ. Variable domain in full (rest from reference TRBV5-1 and TRBJ1-1): KAGVTQTPRYLIKTRGQQVTLSCSPISGHRSVSWYQQTPGQGLQFLFEYFSETQRNKGNFPGRFSGRQFSNSRSEMNVSTLELGDSALYLCASSLGTRTEAFFGQGTRLTVV.

The chain combines TRBV29-1 with TRBJ1-2; 7 positions agree with TRBD1. This CDR3 is 14 amino acids long. CDR1 and CDR2 from the germline V gene are SQVTM and ANQGSEA. After removal of 6 bases from V and 3 bases from J, the junction contained 10 bases not matched to a gene. For the CDR3, the DNA is TGCAGCGTCGAACCGACAGGGATAGACTATGGCTACACCTTC. Its translation: CSVEPTGIDYGYTF.

The CDR3 bases are TGTGCCAGCAGCGCTGACAGGGCTGGGGCCAACGTCCTGACTTTC. Protein: CASSADRAGANVLTF. The chain combines TRBV7-9 with TRBJ2-6; 7 nucleotides align to TRBD1. Per germline, CDR1 SEHNR and CDR2 FQNEAQ (reference sequence). V lost 5 bases and J lost 2; bases outside the gene matches: 3. The CDR3 spans 15 residues. Filled out from reference TRBV7-9 and TRBJ2-6, the complete variable domain reads DTGVSQNPRHKITKRGQNVTFRCDPISEHNRLYWYRQTLGQGPEFLTYFQNEAQLEKSRLLSDRFSAERPKGSFSTLEIQRTEQGDSAMYLCASSADRAGANVLTFGAGSRLTVL.

This clone was counted at least ten times. V usage is TRBV6-5 and J usage is TRBJ2-7, with TRBD1 matching over 10 bases. The trim removed 9 bases at V and 1 base at J, leaving 9 bases unmatched. Germline V gives CDR1 MNHEY, CDR2 SVGAGI. CDR3 length: 15 residues. CDR3 in DNA: TGTGCCAGGGGGAGGGACAGGGGTTTTTCCTACGAGCAGTACTTC. This gives the protein CARGRDRGFSYEQYF.

This chain connects TRBV5-4 to TRBJ1-2, with D tentatively TRBD1 (6 bases). CDR3 size: 16 residues. Trimming removed 4 bases at V and 7 bases at J, with 23 bases between. Per the germline V gene, CDR1 is SGHNT and CDR2 is YYREEE (reference sequence). The CDR3 bases are TGTGCCAGCAGCCCAGGGACATTTCGCGTTATTCGTGGCTACACCTTC. It is translated as CASSPGTFRVIRGYTF.

There are a few counts of this clone. The chain is built from TRBV30 and TRBJ2-3; a weak D match, TRBD2 (7 bases). Germline loops: CDR1 GTSNPN, CDR2 SVGIG (reference sequence). This CDR3 has 16 amino acids. With 0 bases removed from V and 5 bases from J, the gap between germline ends came to 18 bases. Here the CDR3 DNA reads TGTGCCTGGAGTGTAGGGGCGGGGGCCTTCGGAGATACGCAGTATTTT. Translation gives CAWSVGAGAFGDTQYF.

For the CDR3, the DNA is TGTGCCAGCAGTTTAAGCCTCAACTACGAGCAGTACTTC. Translated: CASSLSLNYEQYF. The genes are TRBV12-3 or TRBV12-4 and TRBJ2-7, with D uncertain. The CDR3 has 13 amino acids. V shed 2 bases and J shed 3 bases, with 8 bases lying between them.

This clone has only a few counts. The chain carries TRBV5-6 and TRBJ2-1; TRBD2 might be the D (6 bases). Germline-derived CDR1 and CDR2 are SGHDT and YYEEEE. The length of the CDR3 is 16 residues. With 0 bases removed from V and 4 bases from J, the gap between germline ends came to 14 bases. CDR3 bases: TGTGCCAGCAGCTTGGCCGCTCGGGAGCCTTACAATGAGCAGTTCTTC. It is translated as CASSLAAREPYNEQFF.

The CDR3 reads CASSLRLERQGLSGNTIYF. In nucleotides, the CDR3 is TGCGCCAGCAGCCTAAGATTGGAGAGGCAGGGGCTTTCTGGAAACACCATATATTTT. V gene TRBV4-1 combines with J gene TRBJ1-3; tentative D call: TRBD1 (6 bases). Trimming stripped 4 bases from V and 1 base from J, with 23 bases between. Germline loops: CDR1 MGHRA, CDR2 YSYEKL. CDR3 length: 19 residues.

The rearrangement joins TRBV7-2 to TRBJ1-2, with 12 bases aligning to TRBD1. V lost 7 bases to trimming and J lost 5 bases; unmatched junction nucleotides: 5. The CDR3 has 14 residues. The germline V gene has CDR1 SGHTA and CDR2 FQGNSA. Here the CDR3 DNA reads TGTGCCAGCATGGGACAGGGGGCAGGTTATGGCTACACCTTC. Protein product: CASMGQGAGYGYTF.

J is TRBJ1-2 and V is TRBV12-3 or TRBV12-4; D unclear. This CDR3 region has 13 residues. Trimming left V 0 bases short and J 5 bases short, with 7 bases between. The CDR3 is CASSLASGYGYTF. In DNA form, the CDR3 reads TGTGCCAGCAGTTTAGCCTCGGGATATGGCTACACCTTC.